The 7 T cell receptor beta chains presented below share a single source sample, sequenced in a study of T cell changes during pregnancy in multiple sclerosis. Using immunoSEQ multiplex PCR, the repertoire was profiled, and TCRdb retains in-frame clones only, with some absent. This table holds around 80,000 clones, over 80% found once. The sample here was peripheral blood, taken before pregnancy. These receptors were obtained from a female donor with multiple sclerosis, enrolled in a pregnancy study.

V is TRBV2 and J is TRBJ1-2; TRBD1 matches 10 bases. The CDR3 consists of 14 residues. Germline CDR1 SNHLY, CDR2 FYNNEI. V trimming: 1 base; J trimming: 4 bases; junction bases outside the gene matches: 0. CDR3 protein: CASSEGTGGYGYTF. CDR3 in DNA: TGTGCCAGCAGTGAAGGGACAGGGGGCTATGGCTACACCTTC.

This clone has only one observation. The CDR3 DNA sequence: TGTGCCAGCAGCCGGAGGGTGGGGACAGATACGCAGTATTTT. Translation gives CASSRRVGTDTQYF. This chain joins TRBV11-2 and TRBJ2-3; tentative D call: TRBD2 (6 bases). Germline values: CDR1 SGHAT, CDR2 FQNNGV. The CDR3 totals 14 residues. The V end was cut by 5 bases, the J end by 3 bases, with 12 bases between.

The chain combines TRBV4-2 with TRBJ1-1, with 12 bases matching TRBD1. V trimming: 0 bases; J trimming: 1 base; junction bases outside the gene matches: 6. The CDR3 extends over 18 amino acids. Germline V gene lookup returns CDR1 LGHNA and CDR2 YNFKEQ. As DNA, the CDR3 is TGTGCCAGCAGCCAAGATTTCGGGACAGGGGGCGCGAACACTGAAGCTTTCTTT. Translated: CASSQDFGTGGANTEAFF.

The CDR3 region is CASSVVSGRGSYNEQFF. In DNA, the CDR3 is TGTGCCAGCAGCGTAGTGAGCGGGAGAGGATCCTACAATGAGCAGTTCTTC. This chain links TRBV9 with TRBJ2-1; 8 bases are shared with TRBD2. In germline, CDR1 is SGDLS, CDR2 YYNGEE. The CDR3 contains 17 residues. V lost 0 bases, J lost 1 base, and 6 bases stayed unmatched. The complete variable domain, with remaining parts taken from reference TRBV9 and TRBJ2-1, reads DSGVTQTPKHLITATGQRVTLRCSPRSGDLSVYWYQQSLDQGLQFLIQYYNGEERAKGNILERFSAQQFPDLHSELNLSSLELGDSALYFCASSVVSGRGSYNEQFFGPGTRLTVL.

The rearrangement links TRBV27 to TRBJ2-7; possibly TRBD2 for D (6 bases). The germline gives CDR1 MNHEY, CDR2 SMNVEV (reference sequence). Trimming removed 3 bases from V and 2 bases from J, with 11 bases in between. This CDR3 has 14 residues. CDR3 residues: CASSLGGRTYEQYF. The CDR3 DNA reads as TGTGCCAGCAGTTTGGGGGGTAGAACCTACGAGCAGTACTTC.

The V call is TRBV7-9, the J call TRBJ2-3, with TRBD2 as a possible D gene (5 bases). The germline V gene encodes CDR1 SEHNR and CDR2 FQNEAQ (reference sequence). V was pared by 5 bases and J by 5 bases, with 8 bases between. The CDR3 has 12 amino acids. This CDR3 is CASSPLEDTQYF. For the CDR3, the DNA is TGTGCCAGCAGCCCACTAGAAGATACGCAGTATTTT.

This sequence joins TRBV5-1 and TRBJ2-7, with D possibly TRBD1 on 6 matching bases. The CDR3 is made up of 14 amino acids. CDR1 is SGHRS, CDR2 YFSETQ, per germline. Trimming pared 4 bases from V and 2 bases from J, leaving 13 bases between. The chain's CDR3 is CASSTRTDTYEQYF. The CDR3 nucleotides read TGCGCCAGCAGCACCCGGACAGACACCTACGAGCAGTACTTC. Filled out from reference TRBV5-1 and TRBJ2-7, the complete variable domain reads KAGVTQTPRYLIKTRGQQVTLSCSPISGHRSVSWYQQTPGQGLQFLFEYFSETQRNKGNFPGRFSGRQFSNSRSEMNVSTLELGDSALYLCASSTRTDTYEQYFGPGTRLTVT.